This T cell receptor beta chain is from a study of preoperative IRX-2 immunotherapy in early breast cancer. With 0 bases removed from V and 6 bases from J, the gap between germline ends came to 10 bases. The CDR3 has 14 amino acids. CDR1 and CDR2 from the germline V gene are SGHRS and YFSETQ. Treatment denoted: preoperative locoregional IRX-2 cytokine immunotherapy. Patients received preoperative, locoregional IRX-2 cytokine immunotherapy in a phase Ib study. Sequencing was performed with immunoSEQ multiplex PCR; in TCRdb, only in-frame clones are kept and a portion is missing. Of 60,000 or so clones listed, approximately 94% were seen once; the top ten hold 1.5% to 2%.

This chain joins TRBV5-1 and TRBJ1-5; maybe TRBD1 (5 bases). The source is a human donor with breast cancer. This material was collected from a patient treated with IRX-2 immunotherapy. In DNA form, the CDR3 reads TGCGCCAGCAGCTTGGCCGGGGGACGTCAGCCCCAGCATTTT. Translating it yields CASSLAGGRQPQHF.